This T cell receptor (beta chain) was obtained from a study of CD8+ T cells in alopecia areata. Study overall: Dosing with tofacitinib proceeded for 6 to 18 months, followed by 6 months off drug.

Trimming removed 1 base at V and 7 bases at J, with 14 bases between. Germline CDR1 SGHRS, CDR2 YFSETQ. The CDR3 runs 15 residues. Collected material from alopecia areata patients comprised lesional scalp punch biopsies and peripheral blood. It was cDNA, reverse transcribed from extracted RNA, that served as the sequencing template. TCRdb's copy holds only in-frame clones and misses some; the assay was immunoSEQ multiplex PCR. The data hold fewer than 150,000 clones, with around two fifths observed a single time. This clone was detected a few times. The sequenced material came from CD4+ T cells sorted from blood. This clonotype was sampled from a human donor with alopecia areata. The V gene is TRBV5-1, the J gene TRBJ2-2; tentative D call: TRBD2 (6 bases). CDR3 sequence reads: CASSLLGGGVGELFF. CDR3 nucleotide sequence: TGCGCCAGCAGCTTGCTGGGAGGAGGCGTCGGGGAGCTGTTTTTT.